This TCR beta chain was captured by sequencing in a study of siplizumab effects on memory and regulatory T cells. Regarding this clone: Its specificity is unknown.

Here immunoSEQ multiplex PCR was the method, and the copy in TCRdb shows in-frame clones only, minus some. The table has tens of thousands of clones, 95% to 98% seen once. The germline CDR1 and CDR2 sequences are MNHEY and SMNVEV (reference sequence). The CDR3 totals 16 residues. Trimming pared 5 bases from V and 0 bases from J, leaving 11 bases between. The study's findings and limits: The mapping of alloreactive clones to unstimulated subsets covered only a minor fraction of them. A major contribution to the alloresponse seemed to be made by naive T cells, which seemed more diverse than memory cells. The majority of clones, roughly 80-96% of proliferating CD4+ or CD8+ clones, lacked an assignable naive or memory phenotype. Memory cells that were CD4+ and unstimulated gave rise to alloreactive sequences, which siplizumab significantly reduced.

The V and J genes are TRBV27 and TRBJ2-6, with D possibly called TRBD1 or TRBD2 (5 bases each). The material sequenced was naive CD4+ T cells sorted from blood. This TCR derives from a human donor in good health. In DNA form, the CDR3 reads TGTGCCAGCAGTCTGGGACCTTACTCTGGGGCCAACGTCCTGACTTTC. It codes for CASSLGPYSGANVLTF.